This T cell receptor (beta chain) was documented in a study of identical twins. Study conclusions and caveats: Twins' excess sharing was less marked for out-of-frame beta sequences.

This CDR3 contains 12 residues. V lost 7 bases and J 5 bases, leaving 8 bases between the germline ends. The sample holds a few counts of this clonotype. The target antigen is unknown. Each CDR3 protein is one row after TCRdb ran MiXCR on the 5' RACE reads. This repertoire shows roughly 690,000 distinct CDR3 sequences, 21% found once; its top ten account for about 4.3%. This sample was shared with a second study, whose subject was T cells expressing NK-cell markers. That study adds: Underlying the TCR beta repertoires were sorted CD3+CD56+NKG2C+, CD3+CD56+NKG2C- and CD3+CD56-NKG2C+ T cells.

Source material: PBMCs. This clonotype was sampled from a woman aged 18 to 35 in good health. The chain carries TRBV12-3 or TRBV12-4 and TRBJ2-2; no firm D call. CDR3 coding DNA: TGTGCCAGCACCTTGGGGACCGGGGAGCTGTTTTTT. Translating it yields CASTLGTGELFF.